These 21 T cell receptor beta chains originate from one sample sequenced in a study of blood T cell repertoires in COVID-19 (TCRdb year 2020). Libraries came from the immunoSEQ multiplex PCR assay. Held by TCRdb, this immuneACCESS table contains in-frame sequences only and omits some clones. Under half of the omission traces to an unresolved V gene where checked; the cause of the rest is unknown. The sample has some 87,000 clones on record, around 87% of them singletons. The ten biggest clones cover about a sixth of the sample. Sequencing was done on a sample of peripheral blood. The receptor source for this set is a human donor in a cohort sampled during active COVID-19.

The genes are TRBV19 and TRBJ2-7; D might be TRBD2 (5 bases). CDR1 and CDR2 (germline): LNHDA, SQIVND (reference sequence). Trimming removed 6 bases from V and 7 bases from J, with 16 bases in between. The CDR3 runs to 13 residues. CDR3 loop: CASRPRGLEEQYF. The CDR3 DNA follows: TGTGCCAGTAGACCCCGGGGTTTGGAAGAGCAGTACTTC.

The chain recombines TRBV7-2 with TRBJ2-5; 9 bases match TRBD1. V lost 3 bases and J lost 5; bases outside the gene matches: 7. CDR1 is SGHTA and CDR2 is FQGNSA in the germline V gene. This CDR3 is 15 amino acids long. CDR3: CASSFAGTGRETQYF. In DNA form, the CDR3 reads TGTGCCAGCAGCTTTGCCGGGACAGGGCGGGAGACCCAGTACTTC.

The chain has TRBV4-1 and TRBJ1-5; 7 positions match TRBD1. The germline V gene has CDR1 MGHRA and CDR2 YSYEKL. The V and J ends lost 0 bases and 0 bases, in that order; junction bases with no gene match: 5. This CDR3 contains 17 residues. DNA of the CDR3: TGCGCCAGCAGCCAAGATCAGAACAGGGGTAGCAATCAGCCCCAGCATTTT. Its translation: CASSQDQNRGSNQPQHF.

This rearrangement joins TRBV9 to TRBJ2-5; 10 bases line up with TRBD1. The junction had 1 base not matched to a gene; V was cut back by 3 bases and J by 5 bases. The CDR3 loop spans 13 amino acids. From germline, CDR1 is SGDLS and CDR2 YYNGEE. The CDR3, as DNA: TGTGCCAGCAGCGAGGGACAGGGGGAGACCCAGTACTTC. It translates to CASSEGQGETQYF.

J is TRBJ1-5 and V is TRBV6-2 or TRBV6-3; 7 positions match TRBD1. Germline assignment: CDR1 MNHEY and CDR2 SVGEGT. V was pared by 4 bases and J by 6 bases, with 6 bases of the junction left unmatched. The CDR3 has 14 residues. The CDR3 reads CASSFTGARQPQHF. The CDR3 DNA reads TGTGCCAGCAGTTTTACAGGGGCCCGTCAGCCCCAGCATTTT.

CDR3 residues: CASSRDRVSGANVLTF. For the CDR3, the DNA is TGTGCCAGCAGCCGGGACAGGGTCTCAGGGGCCAACGTCCTGACTTTC. The genes are TRBV27 and TRBJ2-6, with TRBD1 identical over 9 bases. Per the germline V gene, CDR1 is MNHEY and CDR2 is SMNVEV (reference sequence). Losses at the gene ends were 6 bases for V and 4 bases for J; bases not matched to a gene: 7. The CDR3 is 16 residues long.

The rearrangement links TRBV29-1 to TRBJ1-4; no definite D call. The V gene's germline CDR1 is SQVTM and CDR2 ANQGSEA. Trimming took off 1 base at V and 8 bases at J, with 11 bases between the two ends. CDR3 length: 13 residues. The CDR3 reads CSVEVFEGEKLFF. CDR3 coding DNA: TGCAGCGTTGAAGTATTCGAGGGAGAAAAACTGTTTTTT.

This clone was detected only once. This sequence joins TRBV7-8 and TRBJ2-5, with 9 bases aligning to TRBD1. J was trimmed by 4 bases and V by 5 bases; bases with no gene match: 17. CDR3 length equals 18 residues. CDR1 SGHVS and CDR2 FQNEAQ come from the germline V gene. The CDR3, as DNA: TGTGCCAGCAGCGTGGTGCCGATGGGACAGGGTTTTGGAGAGACCCAGTACTTC. Translating it yields CASSVVPMGQGFGETQYF.

The chain couples TRBV4-2 to TRBJ2-4; D might be TRBD2 (5 bases). Per germline, CDR1 LGHNA and CDR2 YNFKEQ. V lost 0 bases to trimming and J lost 7 bases, with 13 bases between them. The CDR3 extends over 15 amino acids. DNA of the CDR3: TGTGCCAGCAGCCAAGATTCCGGTAGCGCGAACATTCAGTACTTC. This encodes CASSQDSGSANIQYF.

CDR3 amino acids: CASRDRATDTQYF. CDR3 bases: TGTGCCAGCAGGGACAGGGCCACAGATACGCAGTATTTT. V and J are TRBV3-1 (or the pseudogene TRBV3-2) and TRBJ2-3, with 8 bases matching TRBD1. The germline V gene has CDR1 LGHDT and CDR2 YNNKEL (reference sequence). Losses at the gene ends were 6 bases for V and 2 bases for J; bases not matched to a gene: 1. This CDR3 is built from 13 residues.

The chain uses TRBV30 and TRBJ1-4; 9 bases map to TRBD1. After removal of 8 bases from V and 5 bases from J, the junction contained 6 bases not matched to a gene. Germline V CDR1 and CDR2: GTSNPN, SVGIG (reference sequence). This CDR3 is built from 13 residues. The DNA for the CDR3 is TGTGCCGGATATGGGACAGGGAATGAAAAACTGTTTTTT. This sequence encodes CAGYGTGNEKLFF. Supplemented by reference TRBV30 and TRBJ1-4, the full variable domain reads SQTIHQWPATLVQPVGSPLSLECTVEGTSNPNLYWYRQAAGRGLQLLFYSVGIGQISSEVPQNLSASRPQDRQFILSSKKLLLSDSGFYLCAGYGTGNEKLFFGSGTQLSVL.

The rearrangement joins TRBV30 to TRBJ1-5; maybe TRBD1 (5 bases). Germline V gene data show CDR1 as GTSNPN and CDR2 as SVGIG (reference sequence). The CDR3 spans 14 residues. The V and J ends lost 1 base and 2 bases respectively, with 9 bases between them. The CDR3 DNA follows: TGTGCCTGGAGTGCTCTACAGGGCAATCAGCCCCAGCATTTT. It is translated as CAWSALQGNQPQHF.

CDR3 residues: CASSYSKGAGYEQYF. The CDR3 DNA sequence: TGTGCCAGCAGTTACTCCAAGGGGGCCGGGTACGAGCAGTACTTC. V usage is TRBV6-5 and J usage is TRBJ2-7; 7 bases align to TRBD1. Germline trimming cut 0 bases from V and 4 bases from J; bases unmatched to any gene: 6. Germline V gene lookup returns CDR1 MNHEY and CDR2 SVGAGI. This CDR3 region has 15 residues.

This rearrangement joins TRBV7-9 to TRBJ2-4, with D possibly matching TRBD2 (6 bases). Between the trimmed V and J ends, which lost 5 bases and 8 bases, there was a span of 19 bases. Per germline, CDR1 SEHNR and CDR2 FQNEAQ (reference sequence). The CDR3 sequence is 15 residues long. The CDR3 bases are TGTGCCAGCAGCATGGGGGGACGGGGAGGCGACATTCAGTACTTC. Encoded protein: CASSMGGRGGDIQYF.

The chain employs TRBV6-5 and TRBJ1-6; the D is unclear. The CDR3 has 13 residues. CDR1 and CDR2 (germline): MNHEY, SVGAGI. V lost 7 bases to trimming and J lost 6 bases, with 10 bases between them. The DNA of the CDR3 is TGTGCCAGCAATGGGCAGCTTAATTCACCCCTCCACTTT. Residues: CASNGQLNSPLHF.

In this sample, this clone turned up once. The rearrangement links TRBV9 to TRBJ1-4; possibly TRBD1 for D (5 bases). CDR1 is SGDLS, CDR2 YYNGEE, per germline. V was pared by 6 bases and J by 3 bases, with 12 bases between. CDR3 length equals 14 residues. The CDR3 DNA sequence: TGTGCCAGCACCCAGGGCGGAGCTAATGAAAAACTGTTTTTT. This sequence encodes CASTQGGANEKLFF.

The rearrangement links TRBV27 to TRBJ2-7; TRBD2 agrees at 9 bases. Losses at the gene ends were 4 bases for V and 7 bases for J; bases not matched to a gene: 8. The length of the CDR3 is 14 residues. Germline V gene data show CDR1 as MNHEY and CDR2 as SMNVEV (reference sequence). The CDR3 DNA sequence: TGTGCCAGCAGTTCAGCGGGGGGCCCAAATGAGCAGTACTTC. Its translation: CASSSAGGPNEQYF.

The gene calls are TRBV11-2 and TRBJ1-2; no firm D call. The CDR3 is 13 residues long. The V gene lost 1 base and the J gene lost 5 bases, with 8 bases spanning the gap. CDR1 SGHAT and CDR2 FQNNGV come from the germline V gene. The DNA for the CDR3 is TGTGCCAGCAGCTTAGGAACAGTGTATGGCTACACCTTC. Translated, it gives CASSLGTVYGYTF.

J is TRBJ1-2 and V is TRBV19, with 7 positions matching TRBD1. This CDR3 has 14 residues. Germline values: CDR1 LNHDA, CDR2 SQIVND (reference sequence). The junction had 17 bases not matched to a gene; V was cut back by 6 bases and J by 13 bases. The CDR3 DNA reads as TGTGCCAGTAGCCTAAGAAGGGGGCTGGGCCCGGGCACCTTC. It yields the protein CASSLRRGLGPGTF.

The chain combines TRBV6-1 with TRBJ1-5; 12 bases align to TRBD1. V dropped 3 bases and J dropped 7; count of bases not matched to a gene: 7. The CDR3 covers 16 residues. The germline V gene encodes CDR1 MNHNS and CDR2 SASEGT. CDR3 protein: CASSEWGQGAGQPQHF. CDR3 sequence (DNA): TGTGCCAGCAGTGAGTGGGGACAGGGGGCAGGACAGCCCCAGCATTTT.

The chain recombines TRBV12-3 or TRBV12-4 with TRBJ1-2; 7 bases are shared with TRBD1. This CDR3 region has 11 residues. V lost 6 bases to trimming and J lost 10 bases; unmatched junction nucleotides: 5. The CDR3 here is CASSPGTDYTF. CDR3 DNA: TGTGCCAGCAGCCCAGGGACAGACTACACCTTC.